A selection of T cell receptor beta chains follows, all from one sample in a study of T-cell memory formation after mild COVID-19. Each CDR3 protein is one row after TCRdb ran MiXCR on the 5' RACE reads. The table lists about 140,000 distinct CDR3 sequences, 15% to 20% of them singletons. What was sequenced was PBMCs or a T cell subset sorted from them (not recorded which). These TCRs come from an adult woman who had mild COVID-19 (a few samples of this study predate the infection). Cell type and time point are not known. CDR3s leave out the opening cysteine and the closing phenylalanine or tryptophan. The D gene is left open where the match is weak. Clone size is stated in some rows and not others, as once, few, many or a class when expanded.

once TRBV12-3/TRBV12-4 . 11 ASSMTTNQPQH
once TRBV20-1 TRBD2 12 SAGTGGLFNEQF
few TRBV27 TRBD2 13 ASRLAGSNTGELF
few TRBV6-5 . 10 ASSYSRTEQY
few TRBV6-6 . 14 ASSPPRDLAKNIQY
few TRBV19 . 11 ASSMGVSAEAF
few TRBV10-2 TRBD1 12 ASRGAGQGETQY
. TRBV7-2 TRBD2 15 ASSLRFGLAVQETQY
. TRBV29-1 . 12 SVPPRGLNTEAF
few TRBV15 . 12 ATSRAGTVYGYT
. TRBV4-1 TRBD1 14 ASSQDSGTANYGYT
few TRBV5-1 . 12 ASSLGRQDETQY
. TRBV24-1 . 15 ATRGKVGDAGANVLT
few TRBV6-6 TRBD1 14 ASSYSTGIRTDTQY
. TRBV6-5 TRBD2 14 ASSYSMGGQSGEQY
once TRBV20-1 TRBD1 12 SASGTGEDYGYT
few TRBV19 . 13 ASSITAGRTDTQY
many TRBV7-6 . 13 ASGGRGQTTDTQY
few TRBV23-1 . 14 ASSQSGTQGSNEQF
few TRBV18 . 14 ASSPEGASSYNEQF
few TRBV5-1 . 12 ASSSTGRYYGYT
few TRBV12-3/TRBV12-4 . 14 ASSPRTGKSNQPQH
. TRBV20-1 TRBD1 13 SARDRQGNNYGYT
few TRBV29-1 TRBD2 16 SVEDWVRLAGDLYEQF
. TRBV18 . 14 ASSPGQIGGYNEQF
. TRBV5-1 . 12 ASSPSGISSPLH
few TRBV7-3 . 14 ASSLTGATEVLDQH
. TRBV29-1 TRBD1 11 SVGQGGYYGYT
few TRBV12-3/TRBV12-4 . 12 ASSRPGISYEQY
. TRBV4-2 . 13 ASSQGGPNNEKLF
. TRBV14 . 13 ASSQVQAGYNVQF
. TRBV29-1 . 13 SVAWGGIGAAEAF
few TRBV18 . 12 ASSTGAGDLPLH
few TRBV27 TRBD1 13 ASSFAFSGGQPQH
. TRBV7-2 TRBD1 15 ATPAPGQGSNTGELF
few TRBV12-3/TRBV12-4 . 14 ASSLRGPAANEKLF
few TRBV9 . 14 ASSVRGASSYNEQF
few TRBV7-8 . 14 ASSLGSGLSGNTIY
many TRBV20-1 . 12 SARMGYSGNTIY
. TRBV7-2 . 12 ASSPTSSYNEQF
. TRBV7-2 TRBD1 13 ASSLAGTEVGELF
. TRBV6-5 TRBD1 12 ASRLDRARYGYT
few TRBV7-3 TRBD2 14 ASSLMASGITDTQY
few TRBV7-2 . 12 ASSLDSFYNEQF
. TRBV7-7 TRBD2 12 ASSLGGGGETQY
. TRBV5-1 . 12 ASSLEVPGTEAF